These 18 T cell receptor beta chains came from one sample sequenced in a study of technical replicates of blood from a few donors. The method was immunoSEQ multiplex PCR; TCRdb's version includes in-frame clones alone and lacks a portion of them. The repertoire has under 85,000 clones, 80% to 95% of them found once; the top ten carry approximately 0.4%. The sample comprised T cells isolated from PBMCs. The source is a human donor in good health.

The chain has TRBV5-1 and TRBJ1-2; the D is unclear. Deletions cut 0 bases from V and 3 bases from J, with 12 bases between. The CDR3 length is 15 residues. Germline loops: CDR1 SGHRS, CDR2 YFSETQ. In nucleotides, the CDR3 is TGCGCCAGCAGCTTGGACTCCGCTGATTACTATGGCTACACCTTC. Its protein is CASSLDSADYYGYTF.

The J gene is TRBJ1-2, the V gene TRBV11-3; D possibly corresponds to TRBD1 (6 bases). The CDR3 sequence is 14 residues long. Trimming shortened V by 5 bases and J by 5 bases, and 15 bases separated the two germline ends. The germline V gene encodes CDR1 SGHNT and CDR2 YENEEA. DNA of the CDR3: TGTGCCAGCAGCCCCCGTCAGGGGTATTATGGCTACACCTTC. Translating gives CASSPRQGYYGYTF.

The chain has TRBV6-5 and TRBJ1-2; D not certain. V shed 2 bases and J shed 4 bases, with 5 bases lying between them. Germline V gene sequence: CDR1 MNHEY, CDR2 SVGAGI. The CDR3 contains 12 residues. CDR3 nucleotides: TGTGCCAGCAGTTACACAAGCTATGGCTACACCTTC. This sequence encodes CASSYTSYGYTF.

This clone was observed once. This chain joins TRBV7-2 and TRBJ2-1, with 7 positions matching TRBD2. With 6 bases clipped from V and 2 bases from J, the junction kept 7 bases outside the gene matches. CDR1 is SGHTA, CDR2 FQGNSA, per germline. The CDR3 spans 15 residues. CDR3 sequence: CASSPTGGTYNEQFF. The DNA of the CDR3 is TGTGCCAGCAGTCCCACGGGAGGCACCTACAATGAGCAGTTCTTC.

This clone occurred once. This chain joins TRBV7-9 and TRBJ2-7; 11 nucleotides align to TRBD1. CDR3 length: 13 amino acids. V shed 8 bases and J 3 bases; nucleotides not matched to a gene: 3. In germline, CDR1 is SEHNR, CDR2 FQNEAQ (reference sequence). The DNA of the CDR3 is TGTGCCAGCGCCGGGACAGGGGGCTACGAGCAGTACTTC. It specifies CASAGTGGYEQYF.

The rearrangement joins TRBV6-6 to TRBJ1-1; 7 bases fit TRBD1. The CDR3 contains 14 residues. V gave up 2 bases and J gave up 5 bases; unmatched junction bases: 5. CDR1 and CDR2 from the germline V gene are MNHNY and SVGAGI (reference sequence). The CDR3 sequence: CASSYGDRGTEAFF. The CDR3 DNA follows: TGTGCCAGCAGTTACGGGGACAGAGGGACTGAAGCTTTCTTT.

The V and J genes are TRBV10-3 and TRBJ1-2; maybe TRBD1 (6 bases). Trimming took 2 bases from V and 7 from J, leaving 17 bases between them. The germline CDR1 and CDR2 sequences are ENHRY and SYGVKD. The CDR3 is made up of 15 amino acids. DNA of the CDR3: TGTGCCATCAGTGAGGGATCGGGGGGCTTCGGTGGCTACACCTTC. Encoded protein: CAISEGSGGFGGYTF.

This chain joins TRBV19 and TRBJ1-4; TRBD1 aligns across 8 bases. The CDR3 is 15 residues long. Trimming removed 3 bases from V and 3 bases from J; junction bases left unmatched: 3. Looked up from germline, CDR1 is LNHDA and CDR2 is SQIVND (reference sequence). CDR3 sequence reads: CASSMGTGSNEKLFF. The CDR3 DNA sequence: TGTGCCAGTAGTATGGGGACAGGATCTAATGAAAAACTGTTTTTT.

The rearrangement links TRBV28 to TRBJ2-3; D is undetermined. V dropped 3 bases and J dropped 6 bases, with 19 bases sitting between them. Looked up from germline, CDR1 is MDHEN and CDR2 is SYDVKM. The CDR3 length is 16 residues. CDR3 nucleotide sequence: TGTGCCAGCAGTTTCCAATATGGGCCAGGTTGGGATACGCAGTATTTT. Translating it yields CASSFQYGPGWDTQYF.

The CDR3 loop reads CASSIGQVNEQFF. The CDR3 DNA reads as TGTGCCAGTAGTATCGGCCAGGTCAATGAGCAGTTCTTC. The chain couples TRBV19 to TRBJ2-1; D not resolved. The CDR3 has 13 residues. Germline assignment: CDR1 LNHDA and CDR2 SQIVND (reference sequence). V was clipped by 3 bases and J by 6 bases, with 9 bases between them.

The genes are TRBV19 and TRBJ2-5; tentative D call: TRBD1 (6 bases). CDR1 is LNHDA, CDR2 SQIVND, per germline (reference sequence). This CDR3 region has 14 residues. The V end was cut by 1 base, the J end by 3 bases, with 9 bases between. CDR3 bases: TGTGCCAGTAGTATAGCCAGGGGAAAAGAGACCCAGTACTTC. Protein: CASSIARGKETQYF.

The rearrangement uses TRBV30 and TRBJ1-2; D possibly corresponds to TRBD1 (5 bases). Germline lookup yields CDR1 GTSNPN and CDR2 SVGIG (reference sequence). The V end lost 3 bases, the J end lost 2 bases, and 13 bases lay between the germline ends. This CDR3 is built from 14 residues. The CDR3: CAWRSNRQNYGYTF. The CDR3 bases are TGTGCCTGGAGATCTAACAGGCAGAACTATGGCTACACCTTC.

The chain uses TRBV6-5 and TRBJ1-2, with D possibly TRBD1 on 5 matching bases. Deletions cut 7 bases from V and 8 bases from J, with 14 bases between. Per germline, CDR1 MNHEY and CDR2 SVGAGI. CDR3 length equals 12 residues. The CDR3 nucleotides read TGTGCCAGCACTCCCGGGGGGGACGGCTACACCTTC. It translates to CASTPGGDGYTF.

This chain uses TRBV7-9 with TRBJ1-1; 9 bases map to TRBD1. The CDR3 sequence is 16 residues long. CDR1 is SEHNR and CDR2 is FQNEAQ in the germline V gene (reference sequence). V lost 5 bases to trimming and J lost 4 bases; unmatched junction nucleotides: 11. For the CDR3, the DNA is TGTGCCAGCAGCCAAGGGTACAGGGGGCTGGGCACTGAAGCTTTCTTT. Encoded protein: CASSQGYRGLGTEAFF. Variable domain in full (rest from reference TRBV7-9 and TRBJ1-1): DTGVSQNPRHKITKRGQNVTFRCDPISEHNRLYWYRQTLGQGPEFLTYFQNEAQLEKSRLLSDRFSAERPKGSFSTLEIQRTEQGDSAMYLCASSQGYRGLGTEAFFGQGTRLTVV.

CDR3 sequence (DNA): TGTGCCAGAACAGGGATTCAGCCCCAGCATTTT. Encoded protein: CARTGIQPQHF. V usage is TRBV2 and J usage is TRBJ1-5, with D tentatively TRBD1 (6 bases). The ends were cut back, 9 bases at V and 6 bases at J, with 9 bases in the middle. The CDR3 is 11 amino acids. The germline CDR1 and CDR2 sequences are SNHLY and FYNNEI.

The chain links TRBV29-1 to TRBJ2-2; TRBD1 is a possible D gene (5 bases). Trimming removed 0 bases from V and 4 bases from J, with 15 bases in between. In germline, CDR1 is SQVTM, CDR2 ANQGSEA. This CDR3 is built from 16 residues. The CDR3, as DNA: TGCAGCGTTGAAGATCCCGATCGGACAAGCACCGGGGAGCTGTTTTTT. This translates into CSVEDPDRTSTGELFF.

The chain joins TRBV10-3 to TRBJ1-4; TRBD1 is a possible D gene (5 bases). The CDR3 loop spans 13 amino acids. Germline V gene sequence: CDR1 ENHRY, CDR2 SYGVKD. Trimming removed 4 bases at V and 3 bases at J, with 6 bases between. CDR3 sequence reads: CAISGGANEKLFF. For the CDR3, the DNA is TGTGCCATCAGTGGGGGGGCTAATGAAAAACTGTTTTTT.

The count of this clone is one. The chain joins TRBV27 to TRBJ2-3; D unresolved. The germline V and J ends were trimmed by 3 bases and 2 bases, with 15 bases remaining between them. Germline V CDR1 and CDR2: MNHEY, SMNVEV (reference sequence). This CDR3 has 16 amino acids. DNA of the CDR3: TGTGCCAGCAGTTTTGGTCCAGGTTATTTCACAGATACGCAGTATTTT. This translates into CASSFGPGYFTDTQYF.